This T cell receptor beta chain was captured in a study of cytomegalovirus exposure and HLA in healthy donors. Amplification used 60 Vbeta primers and 13 Jbeta primers. Clones were read by immunoSEQ multiplex PCR, and TCRdb kept only the in-frame ones, dropping some. The sample holds 150,000 to 200,000 clones; more than 70% are singletons and the top ten take more than 1.1%. Study outcomes and limitations: It was reported that TCR beta sequences correctly inferred the HLA-A and HLA-B alleles for most subjects.

A note on this clone: Its antigen is unidentified. This CDR3 is also generated by other DNA sequences in the sample.

Looked up from germline, CDR1 is LNHDA and CDR2 is SQIVND (reference sequence). Trimming took 6 bases from V and 3 from J; bases not matched to a gene: 3. The CDR3 runs 13 residues. The clonotype comes from a girl aged 10 to 17 in good health and CMV-seropositive. The chain joins TRBV19 to TRBJ1-1, with 8 bases lining up with TRBD1. Sequenced: PBMCs. CDR3 sequence: CASSQDRDTEAFF. CDR3 coding DNA: TGTGCCAGTAGCCAGGACAGGGACACTGAAGCTTTCTTT.